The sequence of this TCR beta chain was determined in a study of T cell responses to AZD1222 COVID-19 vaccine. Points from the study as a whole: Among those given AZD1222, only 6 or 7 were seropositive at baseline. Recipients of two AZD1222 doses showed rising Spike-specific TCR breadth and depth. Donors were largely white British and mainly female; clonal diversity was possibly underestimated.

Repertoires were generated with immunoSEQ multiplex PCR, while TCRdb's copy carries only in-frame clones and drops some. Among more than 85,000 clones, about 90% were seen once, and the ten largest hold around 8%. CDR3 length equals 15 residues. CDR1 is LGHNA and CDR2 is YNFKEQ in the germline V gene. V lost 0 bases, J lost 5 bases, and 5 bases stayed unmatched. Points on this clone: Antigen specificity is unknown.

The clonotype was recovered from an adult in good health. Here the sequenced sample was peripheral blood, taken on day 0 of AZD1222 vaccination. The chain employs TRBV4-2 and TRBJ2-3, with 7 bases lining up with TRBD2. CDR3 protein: CASSQDLLAIDTQYF. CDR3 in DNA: TGTGCCAGCAGCCAAGATCTACTAGCGATAGATACGCAGTATTTT.